This T cell receptor beta chain was obtained from a study of cytotoxic CD8 clonotypes in ibrutinib-treated CLL. The germline CDR1 and CDR2 sequences are SGHDT and YYEEEE. The CDR3 length is 11 residues. Trimming stripped 1 base from V and 6 bases from J, with 2 bases between. Comment on this clone: Its antigen remains unknown.

The protocol was immunoSEQ multiplex PCR, while the TCRdb copy is restricted to in-frame clones and leaves out a portion. This sample has some 200,000 clones, with 70% to 75% found just once. General study points: The public clonotypes identified were infrequent and showed contraction or stability on treatment.

The sample consisted of PBMCs, taken after 12 months of ibrutinib treatment. The chain couples TRBV5-6 to TRBJ2-1; D uncertain. The TCR originated in a human donor with chronic lymphocytic leukemia. The DNA of the CDR3 is TGTGCCAGCAGCTTGTCCAATGAGCAGTTCTTC. It specifies CASSLSNEQFF.